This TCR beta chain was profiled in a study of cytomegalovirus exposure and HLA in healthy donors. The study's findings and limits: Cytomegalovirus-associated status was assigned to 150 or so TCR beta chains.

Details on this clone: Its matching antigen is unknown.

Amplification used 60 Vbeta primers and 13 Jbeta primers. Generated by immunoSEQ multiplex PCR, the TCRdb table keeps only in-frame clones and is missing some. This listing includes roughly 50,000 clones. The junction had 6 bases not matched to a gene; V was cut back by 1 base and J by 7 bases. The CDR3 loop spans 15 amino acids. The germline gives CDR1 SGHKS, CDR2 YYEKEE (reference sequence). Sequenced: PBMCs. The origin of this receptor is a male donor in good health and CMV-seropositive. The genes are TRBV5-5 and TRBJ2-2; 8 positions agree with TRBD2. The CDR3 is CASSLTGGAIGELFF. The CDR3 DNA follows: TGTGCCAGCAGCTTGACCGGGGGGGCGATCGGGGAGCTGTTTTTT.